Included here is one T cell receptor (beta chain) sequence, with context. Its matching antigen is unknown. 5'RACE with constant-segment primers yielded barcoded, UMI-tagged TCR alpha and TCR beta cDNA libraries. Each CDR3 protein is one row after TCRdb ran MiXCR on the 5' RACE reads. The data contain around 410,000 distinct CDR3 sequences, 23% of them singletons. These data are taken from a study of T-cell memory formation after mild COVID-19. Overall study: The two donors had largely donor-specific TCR clusters.

Trimming removed 0 bases at V and 8 bases at J, with 7 bases between. Germline lookup yields CDR1 LNHNV and CDR2 YYDKDF (reference sequence). The CDR3 consists of 12 residues. Study-level results: There were some responding clones in pre-infection memory, which suggested that cross-reactive memory had joined. Clones that contracted clustered mainly in CM and EM if CD4+ and in EMRA if CD8+.

The V gene is TRBV15, the J gene TRBJ1-2; D is uncertain. The TCR was taken from an adult woman who had mild COVID-19 (a few samples of this study predate the infection). Cell type and time point are not known. The sequencing sample was made of PBMCs or a T cell subset sorted from them (not recorded which). CDR3 region: CATSRDLGGYTF. The CDR3 nucleotides are TGTGCCACCAGCAGAGATCTAGGGGGCTACACCTTC. Variable domain in full (rest from reference TRBV15 and TRBJ1-2): DAMVIQNPRYQVTQFGKPVTLSCSQTLNHNVMYWYQQKSSQAPKLLFHYYDKDFNNEADTPDNFQSRRPNTSFCFLDIRSPGLGDTAMYLCATSRDLGGYTFGSGTRLTVV.